A single sample is the source of the 28 T cell receptor beta chains below, sequenced in a study of blood T cell repertoires in COVID-19. The assay was immunoSEQ multiplex PCR, and TCRdb's table has in-frame clones only and misses some. The table shows approximately 80,000 clones, with 78% occurring only once. Sequencing was carried out using peripheral blood. These receptors all stem from a human donor in a cohort sampled during active COVID-19.

The chain employs TRBV20-1 and TRBJ2-1, with TRBD2 identical over 7 bases. The CDR3 loop spans 11 amino acids. The V gene's germline CDR1 is DFQATT and CDR2 SNEGSKA (reference sequence). The junction had 2 bases not matched to a gene; V was cut back by 3 bases and J by 9 bases. The CDR3 nucleotides read TGCAGTGCTAGCGGGAGGATTGAGCAGTTCTTC. Residues: CSASGRIEQFF.

The sample holds many counts of this clone. The gene calls are TRBV6-2 or TRBV6-3 and TRBJ1-4; the match to TRBD1 covers 9 bases. Per germline, CDR1 MNHEY and CDR2 SVGEGT. The CDR3 spans 16 residues. V lost 6 bases, J lost 4 bases, and 9 bases stayed unmatched. The CDR3 protein is CASSPSSGQGNEKLFF. As DNA, the CDR3 is TGTGCCAGCAGCCCTAGTTCGGGACAGGGTAATGAAAAACTGTTTTTT.

The rearrangement uses TRBV6-2 or TRBV6-3 and TRBJ2-7, with 9 bases fitting TRBD1. From germline, CDR1 is MNHEY and CDR2 SVGEGT. The CDR3 loop spans 15 amino acids. V lost 5 bases and J lost 2; bases outside the gene matches: 7. CDR3 loop: CASSRQGQGPYEQYF. For the CDR3, the DNA is TGTGCCAGCAGTCGTCAAGGACAGGGGCCCTACGAGCAGTACTTC.

This sequence joins TRBV29-1 and TRBJ1-5; 7 positions agree with TRBD1. Germline trimming cut 6 bases from V and 5 bases from J; bases unmatched to any gene: 7. Germline V gene lookup returns CDR1 SQVTM and CDR2 ANQGSEA. CDR3 size: 13 residues. The CDR3 region has the DNA TGCAGCGTGGGATACAGGGGCGATCAGCCCCAGCATTTT. Amino acids: CSVGYRGDQPQHF.

V gene TRBV30 combines with J gene TRBJ1-2; D uncertain. CDR1 and CDR2 from the germline V gene are GTSNPN and SVGIG (reference sequence). The CDR3 covers 12 residues. Deletions cut 6 bases from V and 5 bases from J, with 13 bases between. The CDR3 here is CACPLGSYGYTF. For the CDR3, the DNA is TGTGCCTGCCCCCTTGGGAGTTATGGCTACACCTTC.

There are a few counts of this clone. The chain has TRBV29-1 and TRBJ1-3; D is unresolved. V was pared by 4 bases and J by 0 bases, with 10 bases between. CDR3 length: 14 amino acids. CDR1 is SQVTM, CDR2 ANQGSEA, per germline. CDR3 nucleotide sequence: TGCAGCGTTGTAGGAGGAAGCTCTGGAAACACCATATATTTT. It translates to CSVVGGSSGNTIYF.

The gene calls are TRBV12-3 or TRBV12-4 and TRBJ1-1, with TRBD1 as a possible D gene (5 bases). This CDR3 is 12 amino acids long. V dropped 3 bases and J dropped 9 bases, with 11 bases sitting between them. The DNA for the CDR3 is TGTGCCAGCAGTTTTGGGGCAGGTCAAGCTTTCTTT. Protein product: CASSFGAGQAFF.

The rearrangement links TRBV6-5 to TRBJ1-2; the D gene is possibly TRBD1 (5 bases). The CDR3 consists of 12 residues. Per germline, CDR1 MNHEY and CDR2 SVGAGI. V lost 6 bases to trimming and J lost 6 bases, with 11 bases between them. The CDR3 is CASRGGFNGYTF. Written as DNA, the CDR3 is TGTGCCAGCAGGGGGGGGTTTAATGGCTACACCTTC.

V is TRBV5-5 and J is TRBJ2-7; 7 bases are a match to TRBD1. The CDR3 has 15 amino acids. Germline V CDR1 and CDR2: SGHKS, YYEKEE (reference sequence). V lost 3 bases to trimming and J lost 1 base; unmatched junction nucleotides: 7. CDR3 residues: CASSSVDRRSYEQYF. CDR3 nucleotide sequence: TGTGCCAGCAGCTCCGTGGACAGGAGATCCTACGAGCAGTACTTC. Filled out from reference TRBV5-5 and TRBJ2-7, the complete variable domain reads DAGVTQSPTHLIKTRGQQVTLRCSPISGHKSVSWYQQVLGQGPQFIFQYYEKEERGRGNFPDRFSARQFPNYSSELNVNALLLGDSALYLCASSSVDRRSYEQYFGPGTRLTVT.

The DNA of the CDR3 is TGCGCCAGCAGCCAAGATCTAGGCTACAATGAGCAGTTCTTC. Translating it yields CASSQDLGYNEQFF. The J gene is TRBJ2-1, the V gene TRBV4-1; D is unresolved. This CDR3 has 14 residues. The V end was cut by 0 bases, the J end by 3 bases, with 6 bases between. The germline CDR1 and CDR2 sequences are MGHRA and YSYEKL.

This chain uses TRBV11-2 with TRBJ1-1; the match to TRBD1 covers 9 bases. Germline lookup yields CDR1 SGHAT and CDR2 FQNNGV. Trimming removed 3 bases from V and 4 bases from J; junction bases left unmatched: 3. There are 14 residues in the CDR3. CDR3 bases: TGTGCCAGCAGCTTTGACAGGGGGGGCACTGAAGCTTTCTTT. Translation gives CASSFDRGGTEAFF.

This clone was seen just once. The chain couples TRBV29-1 to TRBJ1-4, with D possibly being TRBD1 (6 bases). Looked up from germline, CDR1 is SQVTM and CDR2 is ANQGSEA. This CDR3 contains 12 residues. Trimming cost V 6 bases and J 11 bases, with 16 bases left between them. The CDR3 spells CSVRGSTGKLFF. The CDR3 DNA reads as TGCAGCGTCCGGGGCTCCACAGGGAAACTGTTTTTT.

The genes are TRBV7-7 and TRBJ2-5, with D perhaps matching TRBD1 (6 bases). There are 13 residues in the CDR3. From germline, CDR1 is SSHAT and CDR2 FNYEAQ (reference sequence). Written as DNA, the CDR3 is TGTGTTAGCAGCGTACAGGGTTGGGAGACCCAGTACTTC. Translation: CVSSVQGWETQYF.

V and J are TRBV28 and TRBJ1-5; 9 bases line up with TRBD1. Germline CDR1 and CDR2: MDHEN and SYDVKM. The J segment lost 1 base and the V segment lost 6 bases, leaving 22 bases of the junction unmatched. The CDR3 contains 21 residues. The CDR3 loop is CASRAGTGTHRGYSSNQPQHF. CDR3 bases: TGTGCCAGCAGAGCCGGGACAGGGACTCATAGAGGGTATTCGAGCAATCAGCCCCAGCATTTT. Complete variable domain (other parts from reference TRBV28 and TRBJ1-5): DVKVTQSSRYLVKRTGEKVFLECVQDMDHENMFWYRQDPGLGLRLIYFSYDVKMKEKGDIPEGYSVSREKKERFSLILESASTNQTSMYLCASRAGTGTHRGYSSNQPQHFGDGTRLSIL.

This clone was seen once. This chain links TRBV7-3 with TRBJ2-7, with a tentative D call TRBD1 (5 bases). Germline CDR1 SGHTA, CDR2 FQGTGA. The CDR3 consists of 14 residues. V lost 5 bases to trimming and J lost 5 bases, with 16 bases between them. The CDR3 here is CASSEKAGLNEQYF. The CDR3 region has the DNA TGTGCCAGCAGCGAGAAGGCAGGGCTTAACGAGCAGTACTTC.

The chain employs TRBV24-1 and TRBJ1-5, with 7 bases that match TRBD1. The CDR3 spans 15 residues. CDR1 and CDR2 (germline): KGHDR, SFDVKD. Germline trimming cut 2 bases from V and 4 bases from J; bases unmatched to any gene: 4. The CDR3 loop is CATSDSAGGNQPQHF. The DNA of the CDR3 is TGTGCCACCAGTGATTCGGCAGGGGGAAATCAGCCCCAGCATTTT.

This clone occurred once. This chain joins TRBV7-2 and TRBJ2-1; 9 positions agree with TRBD2. The ends lost 0 bases at V and 7 bases at J; junction bases unmatched: 10. Germline loops: CDR1 SGHTA, CDR2 FQGNSA. This CDR3 contains 17 residues. The CDR3 spells CASSLAGRGGSWNEQFF. CDR3 nucleotides: TGTGCCAGCAGCTTAGCAGGGCGGGGGGGATCGTGGAATGAGCAGTTCTTC.

The chain uses TRBV19 and TRBJ2-7, with D perhaps matching TRBD2 (5 bases). The CDR3 has 14 amino acids. Trimming took off 4 bases at V and 2 bases at J, with 12 bases between the two ends. Germline lookup yields CDR1 LNHDA and CDR2 SQIVND (reference sequence). The CDR3 loop reads CASSTPGNAYEQYF. The CDR3 DNA sequence: TGTGCCAGTAGTACCCCGGGGAACGCCTACGAGCAGTACTTC.

The rearrangement joins TRBV2 to TRBJ1-1, with 7 nucleotides matching TRBD1. The CDR3 length is 13 residues. Trimming took 4 bases from V and 7 from J; bases not matched to a gene: 6. Germline V gene data show CDR1 as SNHLY and CDR2 as FYNNEI. CDR3 DNA sequence: TGTGCCAGCAGTGGACAGGGAGACATTGAAGCTTTCTTT. Protein: CASSGQGDIEAFF.

This clone was detected ten times or more. V usage is TRBV7-4 and J usage is TRBJ2-7; D not resolved. V was trimmed by 1 base and J by 2 bases, leaving 12 bases between them. CDR1 and CDR2 (germline): SGHVT, SQSDAQ. The length of the CDR3 is 15 residues. CDR3 sequence: CASSLVPGCPYEQYV. The CDR3 DNA follows: TGTGCCAGCAGCTTAGTTCCCGGGTGCCCCTACGAGCAGTACGTC.

This clone came up once. The junction and the germline gene differ at one end; a read error may be behind it. The V call is TRBV4-3, the J call TRBJ2-5; 7 bases map to TRBD2. This CDR3 is 18 amino acids long. The germline CDR1 and CDR2 sequences are LGHNA and YSLEER. This CDR3 is CASSQETLVPSGEETQHF. CDR3 nucleotide sequence: TGCGCCAGCAGCCAAGAAACCTTAGTCCCTAGCGGAGAAGAGACCCAGCACTTC.

The rearrangement joins TRBV9 to TRBJ2-1, with TRBD2 matching 15 bases. This CDR3 comprises 15 residues. V dropped 3 bases and J dropped 7; count of bases not matched to a gene: 2. Germline assignment: CDR1 SGDLS and CDR2 YYNGEE. The CDR3 sequence is CASSEGLAGGNEQFF. The CDR3 DNA sequence: TGTGCCAGCAGCGAGGGACTAGCGGGAGGAAATGAGCAGTTCTTC.

V and J are TRBV25-1 and TRBJ2-3, with D uncertain. This CDR3 region has 15 residues. Trimming took 5 bases from V and 2 from J, leaving 14 bases between them. The germline V gene encodes CDR1 MGHDK and CDR2 SYGVNS. This CDR3 is CASSPSSGPTDTQYF. Here the CDR3 DNA reads TGTGCCAGCAGTCCTTCCTCCGGTCCCACAGATACGCAGTATTTT.

The genes are TRBV18 and TRBJ1-3; the D is unclear. Per the germline V gene, CDR1 is KGHSH and CDR2 is LQKENI. V lost 3 bases to trimming and J lost 0 bases, with 12 bases between them. CDR3 length: 16 residues. As DNA, the CDR3 is TGTGCCAGCTCACCTAACCGGGGAGGCTCTGGAAACACCATATATTTT. This codes for CASSPNRGGSGNTIYF.

V and J are TRBV6-5 and TRBJ2-7; 11 bases line up with TRBD1. V lost 4 bases and J lost 2; bases outside the gene matches: 4. This CDR3 spans 15 amino acids. Germline loops: CDR1 MNHEY, CDR2 SVGAGI. The CDR3 DNA follows: TGTGCCAGCAGTTCTCCGGGACAGGGGGCCTACGAGCAGTACTTC. As protein: CASSSPGQGAYEQYF.

The V gene is TRBV7-9, the J gene TRBJ2-2, with D perhaps matching TRBD2 (7 bases). V lost 2 bases and J 3 bases, leaving 13 bases between the germline ends. The CDR3 consists of 16 residues. CDR1 SEHNR and CDR2 FQNEAQ come from the germline V gene (reference sequence). DNA of the CDR3: TGTGCCAGCAGCTTATTGGGGGGGCAAGACACCGGGGAGCTGTTTTTT. Translating it yields CASSLLGGQDTGELFF.

In this sample, this clone turned up once. The chain combines TRBV7-2 with TRBJ2-1, with 9 bases fitting TRBD2. The CDR3 extends over 16 amino acids. The germline V gene encodes CDR1 SGHTA and CDR2 FQGNSA. V shed 1 base, J shed 3 bases, and the junction held 4 bases outside the gene matches. CDR3 nucleotides: TGTGCCAGCAGCTTAGTACTAGCGGGTGACTACAATGAGCAGTTCTTC. This sequence encodes CASSLVLAGDYNEQFF.

The chain links TRBV3-1 (or the pseudogene TRBV3-2) to TRBJ2-7, with no clear D. The ends were cut back, 1 base at V and 1 base at J, with 8 bases in the middle. The CDR3 consists of 14 residues. Germline V gives CDR1 LGHDT, CDR2 YNNKEL (reference sequence). The CDR3 coding sequence is TGTGCCAGCAGCCAAGCACACCCATCCTACGAGCAGTACTTC. It is translated as CASSQAHPSYEQYF.